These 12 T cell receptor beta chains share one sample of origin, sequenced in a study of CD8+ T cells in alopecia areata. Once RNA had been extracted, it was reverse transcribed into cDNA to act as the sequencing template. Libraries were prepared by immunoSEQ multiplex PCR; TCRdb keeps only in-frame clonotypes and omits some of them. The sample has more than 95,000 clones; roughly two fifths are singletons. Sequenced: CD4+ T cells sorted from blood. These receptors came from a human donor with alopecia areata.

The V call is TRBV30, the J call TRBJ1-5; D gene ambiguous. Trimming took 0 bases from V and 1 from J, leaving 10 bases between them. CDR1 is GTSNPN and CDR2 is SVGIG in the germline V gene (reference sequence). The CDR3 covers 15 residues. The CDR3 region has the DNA TGTGCCTGGAGTGTGGGAGGGAAAAGCAATCAGCCCCAGCATTTT. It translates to CAWSVGGKSNQPQHF.

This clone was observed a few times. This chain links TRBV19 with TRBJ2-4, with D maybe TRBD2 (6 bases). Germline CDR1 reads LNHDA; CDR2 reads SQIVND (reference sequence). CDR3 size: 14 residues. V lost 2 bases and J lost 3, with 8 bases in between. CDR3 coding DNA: TGTGCCAGTAGTATAACCGGGGGCAAAAACATTCAGTACTTC. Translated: CASSITGGKNIQYF.

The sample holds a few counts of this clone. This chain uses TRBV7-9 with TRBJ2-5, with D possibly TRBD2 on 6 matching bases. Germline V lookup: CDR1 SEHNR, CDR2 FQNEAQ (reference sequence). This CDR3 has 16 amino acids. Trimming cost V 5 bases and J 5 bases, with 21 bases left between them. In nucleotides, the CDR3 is TGTGCCAGCAGCCCCGGAGCGACCGGGACTCTGGAGACCCAGTACTTC. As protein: CASSPGATGTLETQYF. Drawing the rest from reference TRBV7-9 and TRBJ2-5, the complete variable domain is DTGVSQNPRHKITKRGQNVTFRCDPISEHNRLYWYRQTLGQGPEFLTYFQNEAQLEKSRLLSDRFSAERPKGSFSTLEIQRTEQGDSAMYLCASSPGATGTLETQYFGPGTRLLVL.

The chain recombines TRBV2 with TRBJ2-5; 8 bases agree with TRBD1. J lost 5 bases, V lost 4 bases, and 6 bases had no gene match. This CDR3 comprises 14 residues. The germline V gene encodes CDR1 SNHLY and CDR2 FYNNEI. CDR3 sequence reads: CASSVRTGRETQYF. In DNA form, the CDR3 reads TGTGCCAGCAGTGTTCGGACAGGGAGGGAGACCCAGTACTTC.

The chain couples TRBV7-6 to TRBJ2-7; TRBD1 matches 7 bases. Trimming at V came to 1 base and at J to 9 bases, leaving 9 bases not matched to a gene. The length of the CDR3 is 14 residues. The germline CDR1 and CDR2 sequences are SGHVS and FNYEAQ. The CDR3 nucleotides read TGTGCCAGCAGCTTAGACAGGGGAAAGGGTACGCAGTACTTC. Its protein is CASSLDRGKGTQYF.

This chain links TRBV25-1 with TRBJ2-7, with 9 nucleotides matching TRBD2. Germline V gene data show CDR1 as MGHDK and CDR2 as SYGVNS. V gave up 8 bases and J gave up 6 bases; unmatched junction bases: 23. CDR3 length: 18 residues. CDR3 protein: CASSARGGAGEREIEQYF. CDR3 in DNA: TGTGCCAGCTCCGCGCGGGGGGGAGCGGGAGAGCGGGAGATCGAGCAGTACTTC.

CDR3: CSVQNLSGTGPNSNQPQHF. In DNA, the CDR3 is TGCAGCGTCCAAAACCTTTCCGGGACAGGACCGAATAGCAATCAGCCCCAGCATTTT. This sequence joins TRBV29-1 and TRBJ1-5, with 8 bases that match TRBD1. The CDR3 covers 19 residues. V was pared by 6 bases and J by 0 bases, with 19 bases of the junction left unmatched. CDR1 is SQVTM and CDR2 is ANQGSEA in the germline V gene.

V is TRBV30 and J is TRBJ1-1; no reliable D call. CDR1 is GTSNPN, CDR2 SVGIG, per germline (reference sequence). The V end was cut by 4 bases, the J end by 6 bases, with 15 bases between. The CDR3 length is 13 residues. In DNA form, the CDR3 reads TGTGCCTGGACTCGGTTGTCAGCATCTGAAGCTTTCTTT. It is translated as CAWTRLSASEAFF.

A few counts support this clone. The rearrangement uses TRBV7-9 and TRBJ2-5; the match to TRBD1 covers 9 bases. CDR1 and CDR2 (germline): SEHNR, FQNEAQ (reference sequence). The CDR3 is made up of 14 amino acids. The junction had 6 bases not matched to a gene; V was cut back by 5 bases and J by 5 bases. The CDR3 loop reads CASSVGTGRETQYF. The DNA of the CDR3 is TGTGCCAGCAGCGTCGGGACAGGGCGGGAGACCCAGTACTTC.

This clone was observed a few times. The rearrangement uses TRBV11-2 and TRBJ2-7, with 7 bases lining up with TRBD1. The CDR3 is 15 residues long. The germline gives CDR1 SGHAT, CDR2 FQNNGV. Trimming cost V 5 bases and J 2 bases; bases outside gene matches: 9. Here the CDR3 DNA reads TGTGCCAGCAGCGTATCCGGGACAGCGACCTACGAGCAGTACTTC. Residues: CASSVSGTATYEQYF.

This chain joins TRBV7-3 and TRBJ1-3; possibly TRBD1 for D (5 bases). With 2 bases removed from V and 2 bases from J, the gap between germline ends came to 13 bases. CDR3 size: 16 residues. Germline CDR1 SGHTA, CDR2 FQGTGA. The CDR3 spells CASSLSGGGTGNTIYF. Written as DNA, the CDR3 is TGTGCCAGCAGCTTATCGGGGGGTGGCACTGGAAACACCATATATTTT.

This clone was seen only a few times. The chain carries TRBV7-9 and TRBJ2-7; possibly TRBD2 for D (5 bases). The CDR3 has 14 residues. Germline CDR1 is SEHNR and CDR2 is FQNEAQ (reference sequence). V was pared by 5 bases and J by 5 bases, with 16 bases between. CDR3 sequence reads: CASSPDGVSNEQYF. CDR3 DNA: TGTGCCAGCAGCCCCGACGGGGTCAGCAACGAGCAGTACTTC.